The 27 T cell receptor beta chains reported below all come from one sample, sequenced in a study of CD8+ T cells in alopecia areata. Reverse transcribed after extraction, RNA yielded cDNA as the sequencing template. TCRdb's table, derived via immunoSEQ multiplex PCR, lists solely in-frame clones and lacks some. The sample includes 110,000 or so clones, roughly two thirds of them seen just once. The source material was CD4+ T cells sorted from blood. These TCRs come from a human donor in good health.

The J gene is TRBJ2-5, the V gene TRBV18; the D call may be TRBD1 or TRBD2 (6 bases each). V was shortened by 4 bases and J by 4 bases, with 10 bases between the two germline ends. The CDR3 is 13 amino acids. CDR1 KGHSH and CDR2 LQKENI come from the germline V gene. In DNA form, the CDR3 reads TGTGCCAGCTCACGGGGGGCCGGAGAGACCCAGTACTTC. It specifies CASSRGAGETQYF.

For the CDR3, the DNA is TGTGCCAGTAGTACCGGACAGGGGTATCAGCCCCAGCATTTT. This encodes CASSTGQGYQPQHF. V gene TRBV19 combines with J gene TRBJ1-5, with 9 bases that match TRBD1. The germline V gene has CDR1 LNHDA and CDR2 SQIVND (reference sequence). The CDR3 has 14 amino acids. The V segment lost 4 bases and the J segment 5 bases; nucleotides outside the gene matches: 3.

Turning to this clone: This CDR3 is also generated by other DNA sequences in the sample. The chain has TRBV29-1 and TRBJ2-6; D unresolved. Trimming removed 4 bases from V and 0 bases from J, with 4 bases in between. The CDR3 has 13 amino acids. Germline values: CDR1 SQVTM, CDR2 ANQGSEA. The DNA of the CDR3 is TGCAGCGTTGCGGTCTCTGGGGCCAACGTCCTGACTTTC. Encoded protein: CSVAVSGANVLTF.

The V gene is TRBV30, the J gene TRBJ2-5, with a tentative D call TRBD2 (5 bases). Germline loops: CDR1 GTSNPN, CDR2 SVGIG (reference sequence). The CDR3 covers 13 residues. Between the trimmed V and J ends, which lost 2 bases and 1 base, there was a span of 8 bases. CDR3 protein: CAWSSGIQETQYF. Written as DNA, the CDR3 is TGTGCCTGGAGTTCCGGGATCCAAGAGACCCAGTACTTC.

This clone was observed a few times. This CDR3 is CSGGLRGETQYF. CDR3 sequence (DNA): TGCAGCGGTGGACTTCGGGGGGAGACCCAGTACTTC. The chain uses TRBV29-1 and TRBJ2-5, with D possibly being TRBD2 (6 bases). Trimming removed 7 bases at V and 5 bases at J, with 14 bases between. This CDR3 has 12 residues. The germline V gene encodes CDR1 SQVTM and CDR2 ANQGSEA.

Only a few counts were recorded for this clone. This chain uses TRBV19 with TRBJ2-2; 7 nucleotides match TRBD2. CDR1 is LNHDA and CDR2 is SQIVND in the germline V gene (reference sequence). The CDR3 sequence is 17 residues long. V shed 4 bases, J shed 3 bases, and the junction held 11 bases outside the gene matches. The CDR3 protein is CASSKRGGGRDTGELFF. The CDR3 coding sequence is TGTGCCAGTAGTAAAAGGGGCGGGGGACGGGACACCGGGGAGCTGTTTTTT.

Only a few counts were recorded for this clone. This chain's CDR3 is CASSSGRTYEQYF. DNA for the CDR3: TGTGCCAGCAGCTCGGGACGTACCTACGAGCAGTACTTC. V gene TRBV7-9 combines with J gene TRBJ2-7; D is tentatively TRBD1 or TRBD2 (5 bases each). Per germline, CDR1 SEHNR and CDR2 FQNEAQ (reference sequence). This CDR3 contains 13 residues. Trimming pared 4 bases from V and 2 bases from J, leaving 9 bases between.

The chain combines TRBV30 with TRBJ2-7, with D uncertain. The germline V gene has CDR1 GTSNPN and CDR2 SVGIG (reference sequence). V was pared by 0 bases and J by 2 bases, with 8 bases between. The CDR3 sequence is 13 residues long. The CDR3 spells CAWSVLTTYEQYF. For the CDR3, the DNA is TGTGCCTGGAGTGTACTAACCACCTACGAGCAGTACTTC.

The J gene is TRBJ1-1, the V gene TRBV11-2, with D maybe TRBD1 (5 bases). The CDR3 is made up of 12 amino acids. The germline V and J ends were trimmed by 6 bases and 8 bases, with 13 bases remaining between them. CDR1 is SGHAT and CDR2 is FQNNGV in the germline V gene. The CDR3 DNA reads as TGTGCCAGCAGGGGCGGGGCAAGAGAAGCTTTCTTT. Translated, it gives CASRGGAREAFF.

This sequence joins TRBV2 and TRBJ1-1, with 7 positions matching TRBD1. Looked up from germline, CDR1 is SNHLY and CDR2 is FYNNEI. This CDR3 has 12 residues. With V trimmed by 4 bases and J by 12 bases, 8 bases remained unmatched. As DNA, the CDR3 is TGTGCCAGCAGTGCCCGGACAGGTCTGTCTTTCTTT. This sequence encodes CASSARTGLSFF.

The J gene is TRBJ1-5, the V gene TRBV29-1; D possibly corresponds to TRBD1 (6 bases). Trimming took 4 bases from V and 6 from J, leaving 13 bases between them. CDR1 and CDR2 (germline): SQVTM, ANQGSEA. The CDR3 consists of 13 residues. CDR3 bases: TGCAGCGTTGTAGGGGGGTTGGGTCAGCCCCAGCATTTT. Amino acid sequence: CSVVGGLGQPQHF.

The rearrangement links TRBV13 to TRBJ2-6; 7 nucleotides match TRBD1. Looked up from germline, CDR1 is PRHDT and CDR2 is FYEKMQ (reference sequence). The CDR3 sequence is 14 residues long. Trimming took 5 bases from V and 3 from J; bases not matched to a gene: 1. The CDR3 DNA is TGTGCCAGCAGCACAGGGGATGGGGCCAACGTCCTGACTTTC. Amino acids: CASSTGDGANVLTF.

The V call is TRBV11-2, the J call TRBJ2-3, with a possible D match to TRBD2 (5 bases). The germline V gene has CDR1 SGHAT and CDR2 FQNNGV. The V end was cut by 0 bases, the J end by 7 bases, with 14 bases between. The CDR3 has 15 amino acids. CDR3 sequence (DNA): TGTGCCAGCAGCTTAGATCGTGCGGAGGCGAATACGCAGTATTTT. It codes for CASSLDRAEANTQYF. The variable domain in full, completed from reference TRBV11-2 and TRBJ2-3, reads EAGVAQSPRYKIIEKRQSVAFWCNPISGHATLYWYQQILGQGPKLLIQFQNNGVVDDSQLPKDRFSAERLKGVDSTLKIQPAKLEDSAVYLCASSLDRAEANTQYFGPGTRLTVL.

This chain joins TRBV7-2 and TRBJ1-2, with D possibly TRBD1 on 5 matching bases. This CDR3 contains 13 residues. V dropped 4 bases and J dropped 2 bases, with 8 bases sitting between them. Germline loops: CDR1 SGHTA, CDR2 FQGNSA. CDR3 protein: CASSYDRNYGYTF. The DNA of the CDR3 is TGTGCCAGCAGCTACGACAGAAACTATGGCTACACCTTC.

The chain employs TRBV9 and TRBJ2-3; D might be TRBD1 or TRBD2, each matching 5 bases. The germline gives CDR1 SGDLS, CDR2 YYNGEE. The CDR3 sequence is 15 residues long. Deletions cut 3 bases from V and 2 bases from J, with 13 bases between. CDR3 region: CASSAREGHTDTQYF. CDR3 sequence (DNA): TGTGCCAGCAGCGCTCGAGAGGGGCACACAGATACGCAGTATTTT.

CDR3 DNA sequence: TGTGCCAGCAGCTCGGGGGACAGGGCCAAAAACATTCAGTACTTC. It codes for CASSSGDRAKNIQYF. This rearrangement joins TRBV7-9 to TRBJ2-4, with 8 bases matching TRBD1. The CDR3 spans 15 residues. Germline lookup yields CDR1 SEHNR and CDR2 FQNEAQ (reference sequence). The V segment lost 4 bases and the J segment 1 base; nucleotides outside the gene matches: 3.

The chain combines TRBV2 with TRBJ2-2; D unresolved. CDR3 length equals 13 residues. V lost 2 bases and J lost 1, with 2 bases in between. Germline lookup yields CDR1 SNHLY and CDR2 FYNNEI. The CDR3 coding sequence is TGTGCCAGCAGTGAACAGAACACCGGGGAGCTGTTTTTT. Protein product: CASSEQNTGELFF.

The chain is built from TRBV29-1 and TRBJ2-3; 7 nucleotides line up with TRBD2. The CDR3 runs to 15 residues. V was pared by 2 bases and J by 4 bases, with 9 bases of the junction left unmatched. Germline V gene data show CDR1 as SQVTM and CDR2 as ANQGSEA. The CDR3 here is CSVEPPVGGADTQYF. The CDR3 coding sequence is TGCAGCGTTGAACCCCCGGTGGGGGGGGCAGATACGCAGTATTTT.

The chain recombines TRBV11-1 with TRBJ1-1; D is unresolved. Germline V lookup: CDR1 SGHAT, CDR2 FQDESV (reference sequence). This CDR3 is built from 14 residues. V was pared by 5 bases and J by 4 bases, with 14 bases between. The CDR3: CASSTAQKSTEAFF. The CDR3 DNA is TGTGCCAGCAGCACCGCCCAGAAATCCACTGAAGCTTTCTTT.

The gene calls are TRBV2 and TRBJ1-5; D gene uncertain. The V end lost 8 bases, the J end lost 5 bases, and 7 bases lay between the germline ends. CDR1 and CDR2 (germline): SNHLY, FYNNEI. This CDR3 comprises 11 residues. CDR3 region: CASGRDQPQHF. The CDR3, as DNA: TGTGCCAGCGGGCGGGATCAGCCCCAGCATTTT.

The chain couples TRBV5-1 to TRBJ2-5, with D maybe TRBD1 (6 bases). This CDR3 has 13 amino acids. The V end was cut by 3 bases, the J end by 5 bases, with 11 bases between. Per germline, CDR1 SGHRS and CDR2 YFSETQ. The CDR3 region is CASSSTGVETQYF. DNA of the CDR3: TGCGCCAGCAGCTCGACAGGTGTGGAGACCCAGTACTTC.

V and J are TRBV6-5 and TRBJ2-5, with D possibly TRBD1 on 5 matching bases. CDR3 length equals 14 residues. Germline loops: CDR1 MNHEY, CDR2 SVGAGI. V was shortened by 8 bases and J by 5 bases, with 18 bases between the two germline ends. CDR3: CASGATVGSETQYF. The CDR3 DNA reads as TGTGCCAGCGGGGCAACCGTGGGCTCGGAGACCCAGTACTTC.

A few counts support this clone. The chain is built from TRBV7-2 and TRBJ1-4, with D perhaps TRBD1 (5 bases). The germline V gene has CDR1 SGHTA and CDR2 FQGNSA. The CDR3 consists of 16 residues. Between the trimmed V and J ends, which lost 0 bases and 10 bases, there was a span of 18 bases. In DNA form, the CDR3 reads TGTGCCAGCAGCTTAGCCGCGGCGGGCAGGGTGTTAAAACTGTTTTTT. Protein sequence: CASSLAAAGRVLKLFF.

The V call is TRBV4-1, the J call TRBJ2-4, with D unresolved. Germline V CDR1 and CDR2: MGHRA, YSYEKL. This CDR3 has 17 residues. The germline V and J ends were trimmed by 4 bases and 3 bases, with 19 bases remaining between them. For the CDR3, the DNA is TGCGCCAGCAGCCCCCGAGTCCAGGTTTCGGGCAAAAACATTCAGTACTTC. Translation gives CASSPRVQVSGKNIQYF.

The chain has TRBV9 and TRBJ1-2; possible D gene TRBD1, 5 bases. V lost 4 bases and J lost 8, with 21 bases in between. This CDR3 region has 15 residues. Germline V gene data show CDR1 as SGDLS and CDR2 as YYNGEE. This CDR3 reads CASSLTPSRGAGYTF. The CDR3 bases are TGTGCCAGCAGCCTCACCCCTTCGAGGGGCGCGGGCTACACCTTC.

This chain links TRBV21-1 with TRBJ1-5. TRBV21-1 represents a pseudogene. The CDR3 has 13 amino acids. CDR3 amino acids: CASKEGSDQPQHF. In DNA, the CDR3 is TGTGCCAGCAAAGAAGGGTCAGATCAGCCCCAGCATTTT.

The chain uses TRBV27 and TRBJ1-2; D is unclear. The length of the CDR3 is 16 residues. Trimming removed 5 bases from V and 0 bases from J, with 16 bases in between. Germline CDR1 reads MNHEY; CDR2 reads SMNVEV (reference sequence). CDR3 in amino acids: CASSPEGLLANYGYTF. CDR3 in DNA: TGTGCCAGCAGTCCAGAGGGCCTTTTAGCTAACTATGGCTACACCTTC.